A selection of T cell receptor beta chains follows, all from one sample in a study of shared clonotypes between healthy human individuals. The data were produced by immunoSEQ multiplex PCR, yet TCRdb's version contains in-frame clones alone and is incomplete. The sample records hundreds of thousands of clones, approximately 96% being singletons. Sequences were obtained from naive CD8+ T cells sorted from blood. The source is a woman aged 30 to 39 in good health. Each CDR3 is given with its conserved first and last residue. Each record gives: D gene, J gene, clone size, V gene, CDR3 DNA, CDR3 protein. A D gene is named only where the DNA matches it firmly. Clone size is stated in some rows and not others, as once, few, many or a class when expanded.

d_gene: .
j_gene: TRBJ2-1
abundance: .
v_gene: TRBV7-9
CDR3nt: TGTGCCAGCAGCTTATTAGATGAGCAGTTCTTC
CDR3aa: CASSLLDEQFF

d_gene: TRBD2
j_gene: TRBJ2-3
abundance: .
v_gene: TRBV5-6
CDR3nt: TGTGCCAGCAGCCTACTAAGCGGGGGCACAGATACGCAGTATTTT
CDR3aa: CASSLLSGGTDTQYF

d_gene: TRBD1
j_gene: TRBJ2-7
abundance: once
v_gene: TRBV4-2
CDR3nt: TGTGCCAGCAGCTTACGGACGGACAGGGGCTTCGAGCAGTACTTC
CDR3aa: CASSLRTDRGFEQYF

d_gene: .
j_gene: TRBJ2-3
abundance: .
v_gene: TRBV27
CDR3nt: TGTGCCAGCAGTTTAGTACCCGGAGGGGACACAGATACGCAGTATTTT
CDR3aa: CASSLVPGGDTDTQYF

d_gene: .
j_gene: TRBJ2-7
abundance: .
v_gene: TRBV5-5
CDR3nt: TGTGCCAGCAGCTTCCGGGACAAGAGCTACGAGCAGTACTTC
CDR3aa: CASSFRDKSYEQYF

d_gene: .
j_gene: TRBJ2-7
abundance: once
v_gene: TRBV28
CDR3nt: TGTGCCAGCAGCCCAGGGAGTAGGTCCTACGAGCAGTACTTC
CDR3aa: CASSPGSRSYEQYF

d_gene: .
j_gene: TRBJ2-1
abundance: .
v_gene: TRBV27
CDR3nt: TGTGCCAGCAGGGACTCCGACTCAGCAAGCTCCTACAATGAGCAGTTCTTC
CDR3aa: CASRDSDSASSYNEQFF

d_gene: .
j_gene: TRBJ1-2
abundance: .
v_gene: TRBV28
CDR3nt: TGTGCCAGCACCATAGACAGACGCTATGGCTACACCTTC
CDR3aa: CASTIDRRYGYTF

d_gene: TRBD1
j_gene: TRBJ2-2
abundance: .
v_gene: TRBV7-2
CDR3nt: TGTGCCAGCAGCTTAACAGGGGGCACCACCGGGGAGCTGTTTTTT
CDR3aa: CASSLTGGTTGELFF

d_gene: TRBD1
j_gene: TRBJ2-7
abundance: .
v_gene: TRBV7-6
CDR3nt: TGTGCCAGCAGCTTGGCGGGACAGGGAGACGAGCAGTACTTC
CDR3aa: CASSLAGQGDEQYF

d_gene: TRBD1
j_gene: TRBJ1-1
abundance: .
v_gene: TRBV27
CDR3nt: TGTGCCAGCAGTTTTGGGGACAGGGTCGGACCTGAAGCTTTCTTT
CDR3aa: CASSFGDRVGPEAFF

d_gene: .
j_gene: TRBJ1-2
abundance: .
v_gene: TRBV9
CDR3nt: TGTGCCAGCAGCCCTGAGCAGGGTTTATTGTATGGCTACACCTTC
CDR3aa: CASSPEQGLLYGYTF

d_gene: .
j_gene: TRBJ2-3
abundance: .
v_gene: TRBV5-6
CDR3nt: TGTGCCAGCAGCTTGCACGCCCGAAGCACAGATACGCAGTATTTT
CDR3aa: CASSLHARSTDTQYF

d_gene: TRBD2
j_gene: TRBJ2-1
abundance: .
v_gene: TRBV7-8
CDR3nt: TGTGCCAGCAGCAAAGGACTAGCGGGTTCTCTTTCCTACAATGAGCAGTTCTTC
CDR3aa: CASSKGLAGSLSYNEQFF

d_gene: .
j_gene: TRBJ2-7
abundance: .
v_gene: TRBV7-9
CDR3nt: TGTGCCAGCAGCTCACAAGAGGGGTACAGGATACGCGAGCAGTACTTC
CDR3aa: CASSSQEGYRIREQYF

d_gene: .
j_gene: TRBJ1-5
abundance: .
v_gene: TRBV11-2
CDR3nt: TGTGCCAGCAGCTTAGGGGCAGTGAATCAGCCCCAGCATTTT
CDR3aa: CASSLGAVNQPQHF

d_gene: .
j_gene: TRBJ2-4
abundance: .
v_gene: TRBV9
CDR3nt: TGTGCCAGCAGCGTAGGACAAGGCGACATTCAGTACTTC
CDR3aa: CASSVGQGDIQYF

d_gene: .
j_gene: TRBJ2-1
abundance: .
v_gene: TRBV28
CDR3nt: TGTGCCAGCAGTCCCTTGACAAGCTCCTACAATGAGCAGTTCTTC
CDR3aa: CASSPLTSSYNEQFF

d_gene: .
j_gene: TRBJ1-2
abundance: once
v_gene: TRBV27
CDR3nt: TGTGCCAGCAGTTTTGCCGGACATCGGACCCCTAACTATGGCTACACCTTC
CDR3aa: CASSFAGHRTPNYGYTF

d_gene: TRBD1
j_gene: TRBJ1-1
abundance: .
v_gene: TRBV29-1
CDR3nt: TGCAGCGCAACAGGGGGGAGCAACACTGAAGCTTTCTTT
CDR3aa: CSATGGSNTEAFF

d_gene: TRBD1
j_gene: TRBJ2-3
abundance: once
v_gene: TRBV5-8
CDR3nt: TGTGCCAGCAGCTTAGATATTACAGGGGGCTGGACAGATACGCAGTATTTT
CDR3aa: CASSLDITGGWTDTQYF

d_gene: TRBD2
j_gene: TRBJ2-1
abundance: .
v_gene: TRBV7-8
CDR3nt: TGTGCCAGCAGCGGCCCGGGAGGAATGGGCAATGAGCAGTTCTTC
CDR3aa: CASSGPGGMGNEQFF

d_gene: .
j_gene: TRBJ1-1
abundance: .
v_gene: TRBV29-1
CDR3nt: TGCAGCGTCAGCAGTACAGGTCGGAACACTGAAGCTTTCTTT
CDR3aa: CSVSSTGRNTEAFF

d_gene: TRBD2
j_gene: TRBJ2-5
abundance: .
v_gene: TRBV5-4
CDR3nt: TGTGCCAGCAGCGGAACCGGGACTACCCCTACGGAGACCCAGTACTTC
CDR3aa: CASSGTGTTPTETQYF

d_gene: .
j_gene: TRBJ1-2
abundance: .
v_gene: TRBV5-1
CDR3nt: TGCGCCAGCAGCTCGACAGAAAACTATGGCTACACCTTC
CDR3aa: CASSSTENYGYTF

d_gene: .
j_gene: TRBJ2-3
abundance: .
v_gene: TRBV27
CDR3nt: TGTGCCAGCAGTTCCGCGTTGAGACCAGATACGCAGTATTTT
CDR3aa: CASSSALRPDTQYF